The T cell receptor beta chain under discussion was sequenced for a study of blood T cell repertoires in COVID-19. About the research overall: Samples came from the United States, Italy and Spain, spanning acute and convalescent COVID-19. In each case, the material was cDNA or gDNA derived from T cells, B-cell-depleted T cells, or PBMCs.

Authors' processing steps: Reference gene primer amplification in the assay estimated nucleated cell counts. Data came from immunoSEQ multiplex PCR; TCRdb stores just in-frame clones and leaves some out. From that table come the V and J calls and clone size; the DNA was used to work out D and trimming. Found here are some 76,000 clones, roughly 90% of them singletons; the top ten hold 0.5% to 0.7%. V shed 4 bases, J shed 8 bases, and the junction held 11 bases outside the gene matches. CDR3 size: 15 residues. Germline V gene sequence: CDR1 SGHNT, CDR2 YENEEA. The clonotype originates from a man aged 60-69 years with acute or convalescent COVID-19. This chain links TRBV11-3 with TRBJ2-1, with TRBD1 matching over 7 bases. The sample comprised peripheral blood. The CDR3 region is CASSSNRGDTHEQFF. CDR3 nucleotides: TGTGCCAGCAGCTCGAACAGGGGTGACACTCATGAGCAGTTCTTC.